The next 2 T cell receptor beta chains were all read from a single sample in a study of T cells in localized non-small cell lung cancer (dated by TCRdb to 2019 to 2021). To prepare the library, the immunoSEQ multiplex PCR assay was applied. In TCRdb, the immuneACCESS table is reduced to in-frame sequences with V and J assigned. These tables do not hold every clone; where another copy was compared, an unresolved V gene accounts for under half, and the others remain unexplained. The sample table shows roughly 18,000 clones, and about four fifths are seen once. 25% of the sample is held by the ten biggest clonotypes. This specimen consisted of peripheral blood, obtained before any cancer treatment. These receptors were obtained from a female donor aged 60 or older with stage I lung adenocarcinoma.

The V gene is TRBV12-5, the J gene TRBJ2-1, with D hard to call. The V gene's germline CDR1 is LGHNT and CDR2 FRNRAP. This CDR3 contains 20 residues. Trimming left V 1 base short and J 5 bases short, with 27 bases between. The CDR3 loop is CASGLATLSLRAPKDNEQFF. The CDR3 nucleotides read TGTGCTAGTGGTTTGGCTACCCTCTCTTTGCGAGCGCCAAAGGACAATGAGCAGTTCTTC.

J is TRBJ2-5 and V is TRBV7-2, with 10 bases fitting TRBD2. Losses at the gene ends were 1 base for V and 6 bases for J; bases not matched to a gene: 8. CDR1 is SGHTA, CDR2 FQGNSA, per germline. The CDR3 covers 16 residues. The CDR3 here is CASSLDERGGSQTQYF. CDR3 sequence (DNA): TGTGCCAGCAGCTTAGACGAGCGGGGGGGCTCTCAGACCCAGTACTTC.